This entry lists 13 T cell receptor beta chains sequenced from one sample in a study of beta chain features in type 1 diabetes. TCRB transcripts that were expressed got sequenced, as all of the isolated RNA had been reverse transcribed. This table comes from immunoSEQ multiplex PCR, and its TCRdb copy is limited to in-frame clones, with some not included. Of under 150,000 clones listed, 48% were seen once; the top ten hold 0.35% to 0.5%. The sample comprised Tregs from blood. The source of these receptors is a man aged 18 to 30 in good health.

The chain joins TRBV27 to TRBJ1-2; weak D call: TRBD1 (5 bases). V was cut by 1 base and J by 8 bases, with 17 bases left in between. Germline V gene lookup returns CDR1 MNHEY and CDR2 SMNVEV (reference sequence). This CDR3 contains 15 residues. CDR3 protein: CASSLWARASGGYTF. The CDR3 DNA is TGTGCCAGCAGTTTATGGGCCAGGGCATCAGGGGGCTACACCTTC.

The chain uses TRBV27 and TRBJ1-2; TRBD1 matches at 9 bases. The germline CDR1 and CDR2 sequences are MNHEY and SMNVEV (reference sequence). The CDR3 sequence is 13 residues long. J gave up 4 bases and V 6 bases, and 3 bases lay outside the gene matches. The DNA of the CDR3 is TGTGCCAGCAGGGGACAGGGTCGCTATGGCTACACCTTC. Amino acid sequence: CASRGQGRYGYTF.

V usage is TRBV19 and J usage is TRBJ1-5; the match to TRBD1 covers 12 bases. The CDR3 loop spans 16 amino acids. Trimming at V came to 4 bases and at J to 5 bases, leaving 6 bases not matched to a gene. Per the germline V gene, CDR1 is LNHDA and CDR2 is SQIVND (reference sequence). The CDR3 loop reads CASSSWDRGQDQPQHF. The DNA of the CDR3 is TGTGCCAGTAGTAGTTGGGACAGGGGGCAGGATCAGCCCCAGCATTTT.

The V and J genes are TRBV6-6 and TRBJ1-1, with D uncertain. The ends were cut back, 5 bases at V and 6 bases at J, with 19 bases in the middle. This CDR3 comprises 15 residues. From germline, CDR1 is MNHNY and CDR2 SVGAGI (reference sequence). The CDR3 DNA sequence: TGTGCCAGCAGTGACCGCTTACATGTGAGGGCTGAAGCTTTCTTT. Its translation is CASSDRLHVRAEAFF.

The rearrangement links TRBV30 to TRBJ1-1; D is possibly TRBD1 (6 bases). This CDR3 is 15 amino acids long. CDR1 and CDR2 from the germline V gene are GTSNPN and SVGIG (reference sequence). V gave up 0 bases and J gave up 4 bases, with 15 bases separating them. The CDR3 sequence: CAWSVVRGFSTEAFF. The CDR3 DNA reads as TGTGCCTGGAGTGTAGTAAGGGGGTTTAGCACTGAAGCTTTCTTT.

In this sample, this clone turned up a few times. The chain recombines TRBV7-9 with TRBJ2-1; tentative D call: TRBD1 (6 bases). The CDR3 extends over 15 amino acids. V dropped 5 bases and J dropped 10 bases, with 21 bases sitting between them. CDR1 and CDR2 from the germline V gene are SEHNR and FQNEAQ (reference sequence). The CDR3: CASSAYKGTPEEQFF. The CDR3 DNA reads as TGTGCCAGCAGCGCATATAAAGGGACACCGGAGGAGCAGTTCTTC.

This clone was counted between two and nine times. The chain couples TRBV6-6 to TRBJ1-2, with 7 positions matching TRBD1. Germline CDR1 MNHNY, CDR2 SVGAGI (reference sequence). V shed 6 bases and J 8 bases; nucleotides not matched to a gene: 12. The CDR3 runs 14 residues. The CDR3 here is CASRLGGAISGYTF. CDR3 coding DNA: TGTGCCAGCAGACTAGGGGGCGCCATTTCCGGCTACACCTTC.

This clone was picked up a small number of times. CDR3 DNA: TGTGCCAGCAGCTATGGAGCGGGAAACACCGGGGAGCTGTTTTTT. Translation gives CASSYGAGNTGELFF. The chain combines TRBV5-4 with TRBJ2-2, with 7 positions matching TRBD2. This CDR3 region has 15 residues. Germline V CDR1 and CDR2: SGHNT, YYREEE (reference sequence). V lost 3 bases, J lost 2 bases, and 4 bases stayed unmatched.

This clone was counted between two and nine times. V and J are TRBV30 and TRBJ2-1; 7 bases agree with TRBD2. The V gene end was trimmed by 3 bases and the J gene end by 9 bases; junction bases not matched to a gene: 8. The CDR3 is 13 residues long. Germline V lookup: CDR1 GTSNPN, CDR2 SVGIG (reference sequence). CDR3 nucleotides: TGTGCCTGGAGCCCGGGACTATACGGTGAGCAGTTCTTC. It is translated as CAWSPGLYGEQFF.

The gene calls are TRBV10-3 and TRBJ2-7; no definite D call. The V and J ends lost 3 bases and 2 bases respectively, with 8 bases between them. This CDR3 region has 13 residues. The germline V gene encodes CDR1 ENHRY and CDR2 SYGVKD. CDR3 sequence (DNA): TGTGCCATCAGTGAAACTACCCCCTACGAGCAGTACTTC. It yields the protein CAISETTPYEQYF.

The chain employs TRBV27 and TRBJ2-7; tentatively, D is TRBD1 (6 bases). Trimming took 3 bases from V and 2 from J, leaving 8 bases between them. Germline CDR1 reads MNHEY; CDR2 reads SMNVEV (reference sequence). This CDR3 is built from 13 residues. Written as DNA, the CDR3 is TGTGCCAGCAGTTTGCAGGGGCCCTACGAGCAGTACTTC. It yields the protein CASSLQGPYEQYF.

The rearrangement links TRBV19 to TRBJ2-7; D ambiguous. This CDR3 has 15 residues. Germline loops: CDR1 LNHDA, CDR2 SQIVND (reference sequence). With 3 bases removed from V and 3 bases from J, the gap between germline ends came to 15 bases. DNA for the CDR3: TGTGCCAGTAGTATGATTGACGACCCGGGCTACGAGCAGTACTTC. As protein: CASSMIDDPGYEQYF.

The V call is TRBV9, the J call TRBJ2-7; perhaps TRBD2 as D (6 bases). This CDR3 contains 14 residues. V lost 3 bases to trimming and J lost 0 bases, with 10 bases between them. Looked up from germline, CDR1 is SGDLS and CDR2 is YYNGEE. In DNA, the CDR3 is TGTGCCAGCAGCGCGACTAGTTCCTCCTACGAGCAGTACTTC. It specifies CASSATSSSYEQYF.